A single sample is the source of the 21 T cell receptor beta chains below, sequenced in a study of blood T cell repertoires in COVID-19. TCRdb's copy holds only in-frame clones and misses some; the assay was immunoSEQ multiplex PCR. Of about 190,000 clones in the sample, roughly 90% were seen once. The sample comprised peripheral blood. Source of these receptors: a man in his forties with acute or convalescent COVID-19.

This sequence joins TRBV5-4 and TRBJ2-5, with 7 bases identical to TRBD1. V was pared by 2 bases and J by 4 bases, with 8 bases of the junction left unmatched. This CDR3 has 15 residues. Germline V gene lookup returns CDR1 SGHNT and CDR2 YYREEE (reference sequence). DNA of the CDR3: TGTGCCAGCAGCTTACCCTCGGACAGGTCAGAGACCCAGTACTTC. This codes for CASSLPSDRSETQYF. The variable domain in full, completed from reference TRBV5-4 and TRBJ2-5, reads ETGVTQSPTHLIKTRGQQVTLRCSSQSGHNTVSWYQQALGQGPQFIFQYYREEENGRGNFPPRFSGLQFPNYSSELNVNALELDDSALYLCASSLPSDRSETQYFGPGTRLLVL.

This chain links TRBV6-5 with TRBJ2-7; D not resolved. The germline V gene has CDR1 MNHEY and CDR2 SVGAGI. CDR3 length equals 14 residues. V was trimmed by 0 bases and J by 4 bases, leaving 10 bases between them. The CDR3 nucleotides are TGTGCCAGCAGTTACTCCGACCGAGGATACGAGCAGTACTTC. Translation gives CASSYSDRGYEQYF.

V and J are TRBV10-2 and TRBJ2-1; 12 bases agree with TRBD2. The junction had 13 bases not matched to a gene; V was cut back by 0 bases and J by 4 bases. Germline V gene data show CDR1 as WSHSY and CDR2 as SAAADI. This CDR3 has 20 residues. The CDR3: CASSESTSGGYDPFYNEQFF. DNA for the CDR3: TGCGCCAGCAGTGAGTCCACTAGCGGGGGGTACGACCCTTTTTACAATGAGCAGTTCTTC.

This chain uses TRBV27 with TRBJ2-7, with 8 bases lining up with TRBD1. Germline CDR1 reads MNHEY; CDR2 reads SMNVEV (reference sequence). The CDR3 contains 15 residues. V lost 5 bases to trimming and J lost 3 bases; unmatched junction nucleotides: 9. The CDR3 bases are TGTGCCAGCAGTCGCACGACAGGGGTATTCTACGAGCAGTACTTC. Residues: CASSRTTGVFYEQYF.

This chain connects TRBV28 to TRBJ2-2, with TRBD1 matching 9 bases. V was pared by 9 bases and J by 5 bases, with 7 bases of the junction left unmatched. This CDR3 spans 14 amino acids. CDR1 and CDR2 (germline): MDHEN, SYDVKM. DNA for the CDR3: TGTGCCAGTACCCGGGACAGGGCTACCGGGGAGCTGTTTTTT. This sequence encodes CASTRDRATGELFF.

The chain joins TRBV24-1 to TRBJ2-7, with 13 bases matching TRBD2. Germline V CDR1 and CDR2: KGHDR, SFDVKD. The V gene end was trimmed by 5 bases and the J gene end by 6 bases; junction bases not matched to a gene: 0. CDR3 length equals 13 residues. As DNA, the CDR3 is TGTGCCACCAGTGGACTAGCGGGGGGCGAGCAGTACTTC. As protein: CATSGLAGGEQYF.

This clone appeared a few times. CDR3 DNA: TGTGCCAGCAGTTTTTCCAGCGGCTCGACCGGGGAGCTGTTTTTT. This translates into CASSFSSGSTGELFF. This chain uses TRBV25-1 with TRBJ2-2, with D possibly matching TRBD2 (5 bases). The length of the CDR3 is 15 residues. CDR1 MGHDK and CDR2 SYGVNS come from the germline V gene. Between the trimmed V and J ends, which lost 5 bases and 5 bases, there was a span of 15 bases.

The chain couples TRBV5-1 to TRBJ2-1, with 7 bases fitting TRBD1. The V segment lost 4 bases and the J segment 3 bases; nucleotides outside the gene matches: 10. The CDR3 runs 16 residues. CDR1 is SGHRS, CDR2 YFSETQ, per germline. CDR3 nucleotide sequence: TGCGCCAGCAGCCCAATGACAGGGTCCAACTACAATGAGCAGTTCTTC. This sequence encodes CASSPMTGSNYNEQFF. Looking up the rest from reference TRBV5-1 and TRBJ2-1 gives the full variable domain: KAGVTQTPRYLIKTRGQQVTLSCSPISGHRSVSWYQQTPGQGLQFLFEYFSETQRNKGNFPGRFSGRQFSNSRSEMNVSTLELGDSALYLCASSPMTGSNYNEQFFGPGTRLTVL.

The gene calls are TRBV27 and TRBJ1-1, with 7 bases fitting TRBD1. From germline, CDR1 is MNHEY and CDR2 SMNVEV (reference sequence). CDR3 length: 13 residues. V lost 8 bases, J lost 4 bases, and 7 bases stayed unmatched. CDR3 sequence reads: CASQGVGGTEAFF. In DNA form, the CDR3 reads TGTGCCAGCCAGGGGGTCGGGGGCACTGAAGCTTTCTTT.

V is TRBV10-1 and J is TRBJ2-1, with 9 positions matching TRBD1. V lost 6 bases to trimming and J lost 6 bases; unmatched junction nucleotides: 9. In germline, CDR1 is WNHNN, CDR2 SYGVQD (reference sequence). The CDR3 consists of 15 residues. The CDR3 protein is CASSHGTGSRNEQFF. Here the CDR3 DNA reads TGCGCCAGCAGCCATGGGACAGGGTCTCGCAATGAGCAGTTCTTC.

The chain has TRBV7-9 and TRBJ1-6; maybe TRBD1 (6 bases). Germline CDR1 reads SEHNR; CDR2 reads FQNEAQ (reference sequence). The CDR3 length is 15 residues. V was cut by 5 bases and J by 4 bases, with 12 bases left in between. The CDR3, as DNA: TGTGCCAGCAGCCCTGGACAGACTTATAATTCACCCCTCCACTTT. Protein: CASSPGQTYNSPLHF.

The rearrangement uses TRBV11-3 and TRBJ2-7; D unresolved. This CDR3 has 13 amino acids. The germline V gene has CDR1 SGHNT and CDR2 YENEEA. Deletions cut 3 bases from V and 3 bases from J, with 9 bases between. The CDR3 DNA follows: TGTGCCAGCAGCTTGATGAGTGGCTACGAGCAGTACTTC. Amino acid sequence: CASSLMSGYEQYF.

The rearrangement links TRBV6-2 or TRBV6-3 to TRBJ1-3; D is unclear. The CDR3 totals 15 residues. V lost 3 bases to trimming and J lost 0 bases, with 9 bases between them. Germline CDR1 reads MNHEY; CDR2 reads SVGEGT. CDR3: CASSYGAISGNTIYF. Here the CDR3 DNA reads TGTGCCAGCAGTTATGGAGCAATCTCTGGAAACACCATATATTTT.

The chain recombines TRBV5-1 with TRBJ2-1; 7 bases are shared with TRBD1. CDR1 is SGHRS and CDR2 is YFSETQ in the germline V gene. The V gene end was trimmed by 4 bases and the J gene end by 5 bases; junction bases not matched to a gene: 12. This CDR3 has 16 residues. CDR3 protein: CASSHKQGPQDNEQFF. As DNA, the CDR3 is TGCGCCAGCAGCCACAAACAGGGGCCACAAGACAATGAGCAGTTCTTC.

The sample holds a few counts of this clone. The rearrangement links TRBV5-4 to TRBJ1-6; D ambiguous. V was shortened by 9 bases and J by 7 bases, with 17 bases between the two germline ends. CDR3 length equals 14 residues. CDR1 and CDR2 from the germline V gene are SGHNT and YYREEE (reference sequence). The CDR3 loop reads CATQTAQENSPLHF. Here the CDR3 DNA reads TGTGCCACCCAAACCGCCCAGGAAAATTCACCCCTCCACTTT. The full variable domain, with the rest looked up from reference TRBV5-4 and TRBJ1-6, is ETGVTQSPTHLIKTRGQQVTLRCSSQSGHNTVSWYQQALGQGPQFIFQYYREEENGRGNFPPRFSGLQFPNYSSELNVNALELDDSALYLCATQTAQENSPLHFGNGTRLTVT.

The chain links TRBV7-8 to TRBJ2-3; 7 nucleotides line up with TRBD2. The CDR3 contains 16 residues. Germline values: CDR1 SGHVS, CDR2 FQNEAQ. V shed 3 bases, J shed 2 bases, and the junction held 8 bases outside the gene matches. The DNA of the CDR3 is TGTGCCAGCAGCTTTGATTCTAGCGGATCCACAGATACGCAGTATTTT. Amino acid sequence: CASSFDSSGSTDTQYF.

The chain joins TRBV5-1 to TRBJ2-1; D possibly corresponds to TRBD2 (5 bases). CDR1 and CDR2 from the germline V gene are SGHRS and YFSETQ. V lost 6 bases and J 3 bases, leaving 13 bases between the germline ends. The length of the CDR3 is 14 residues. The CDR3 here is CASTPSGYYNEQFF. The CDR3, as DNA: TGCGCCAGCACCCCGAGCGGTTACTACAATGAGCAGTTCTTC.

J is TRBJ1-6 and V is TRBV9; no definite D call. CDR1 and CDR2 from the germline V gene are SGDLS and YYNGEE. This CDR3 spans 13 amino acids. V was shortened by 3 bases and J by 9 bases, with 10 bases between the two germline ends. CDR3: CASSAVAGSPLHF. The CDR3 nucleotides are TGTGCCAGCAGCGCAGTCGCAGGTTCACCCCTCCACTTT.

CDR3 loop: CATSDATAGRIAKNIQYF. The DNA for the CDR3 is TGTGCCACCAGTGATGCCACCGCGGGGAGGATAGCCAAAAACATTCAGTACTTC. The chain employs TRBV24-1 and TRBJ2-4; tentatively, D is TRBD2 (6 bases). The CDR3 is 18 amino acids. V lost 3 bases, J lost 0 bases, and 17 bases lay in between. Germline V gene lookup returns CDR1 KGHDR and CDR2 SFDVKD.

The chain joins TRBV6-6 to TRBJ1-5; D possibly corresponds to TRBD1 (6 bases). Germline-derived CDR1 and CDR2 are MNHNY and SVGAGI (reference sequence). CDR3 length: 15 residues. V was clipped by 0 bases and J by 3 bases, with 9 bases between them. CDR3 amino acids: CASSYSGADNQPQHF. The CDR3 DNA sequence: TGTGCCAGCAGTTACTCGGGGGCGGACAATCAGCCCCAGCATTTT.

In its sample, this clone was seen once. A junction end diverges from the germline sequence, so it may reflect a read error. V is TRBV30 and J is TRBJ2-4, with D tentatively TRBD1 (6 bases). Germline V gene sequence: CDR1 GTSNPN, CDR2 SVGIG (reference sequence). The CDR3 covers 13 residues. CDR3 region: CAWSKNILDSPFF. CDR3 sequence (DNA): TGTGCCTGGAGTAAAAATATCCTGGACAGCCCTTTCTTC.